This T cell receptor (beta chain) derives from a study of blood T cell repertoires in COVID-19 (dated by TCRdb to about 2020). Regarding the complete study: The collaborator samples originated in the United States, Italy and Spain and spanned the acute and convalescent phases of COVID-19. Sample metadata almost always included a de-identified subject ID, COVID-19 status, age in years and sex. Subjects who had been exposed to COVID-19, were actively infected with it, or had recovered from it provided the deeply sampled blood TCRbeta repertoires that made up the dataset. The material from the prospective study consisted of cDNA or gDNA derived from T cells, B-cell-depleted T cells, or PBMCs. Where HLA class I and class II types were available, the types were taken from metadata supplied by the sample provider, not from assay-based typing. The samples were drawn from the first 160 participants of the ongoing ImmuneRACE study and from about 1,200 subjects provided by 6 global collaborators. The repertoires were released in a freely available public database intended as a resource for research on the immune response to SARS-CoV-2. Overall results and qualifications from the work: The amount of clinical and demographic metadata varied by source and participant and was provided uncurated.

Collaborating institutions collected whole blood in K2EDTA tubes following their own protocols. For TCRbeta analysis, collaborators shipped samples as frozen whole blood, isolated PBMCs, or DNA extracted from either of those sample types. With respect to this clone: The specificity of this receptor is unknown. Base qualities are missing; no much larger clone stands one base away.

V and J are trimmed by 0 bases and 4 bases, and the gene matches miss 12 bases of the junction. The CDR3 starts with the cysteine, ends with the phenylalanine, and has 17 residues. Of all the DNA, just the CDR3 is kept, 51 bases in frame from base 1. TCRbeta CDR3 regions were amplified from genomic DNA using the immunoSEQ Assay, a bias-controlled multiplex PCR. As for how the authors treated the data: Within the assay, amplification of reference gene primers was used to estimate how many nucleated cells each sample contained. To quantify the absolute abundance of each unique TCRbeta CDR3 rearrangement, sequence reads were collapsed and filtered. Productive Simpson clonality was computed per sample as the square root of Simpson's diversity index over productive rearrangements. TCRdb mirrors the immuneACCESS table, restricted to in-frame sequences. Some clones are absent from its copies; in checked studies, under half trace to an unresolved V gene, and the reason for the others is unknown. That table is the source of V, J and clone size, and D and trimming were worked out from the DNA. For this sample the table gives about 46,000 clones, of which over 75% were detected only once. The ten top clones hold approximately 14% of the sample.

Sequencing was done on a sample of peripheral blood. Recombination connected TRBV23-1 to TRBJ2-7, and 7 bases in between align with TRBD1. TRBV23-1 is identified as an open reading frame with a role that is uncertain. The TCR comes from a human donor in a cohort sampled during active COVID-19. The donor label of this sample is uncertain. The CDR3 region: CASSQSARGRFYYEQYF. The DNA sequence follows: TGCGCCAGCAGTCAATCGGCAAGGGGGCGATTTTATTACGAGCAGTACTTC.